This TCR beta chain was captured in a study of blood T cell repertoires in COVID-19. Study in general: The analysed material was cDNA or gDNA that came from T cells, B-cell-depleted T cells, or PBMCs.

In the study's own analysis: Nucleated cell counts were estimated from reference gene primer amplification. The repertoire was sequenced with immunoSEQ multiplex PCR; TCRdb's copy has only in-frame clones and lacks some. V and J calls and clone size are those listed in that table; D and trimming were worked out from the DNA. The data contain over 95,000 clones, 70% to 85% of them singletons. The table lists this clone with a count of one. The CDR3 is 13 amino acids. Deletions cut 4 bases from V and 8 bases from J, with 14 bases between. The germline gives CDR1 LGHDT, CDR2 YNNKEL (reference sequence). Sequencing was carried out using peripheral blood. The source of this sequence is an older woman with acute or convalescent COVID-19. The chain is built from TRBV3-1 (or the pseudogene TRBV3-2) and TRBJ1-2; D call uncertain. In DNA form, the CDR3 reads TGTGCCAGCAGCCCGCAGCGTGATCTAGGCTACACCTTC. Encoded protein: CASSPQRDLGYTF.